Shown below are 22 T cell receptor beta chains from a single sample sequenced in a study of cytotoxic CD8 clonotypes in ibrutinib-treated CLL. Here immunoSEQ multiplex PCR was the method, and the copy in TCRdb shows in-frame clones only, minus some. In the table there are around 330,000 clones, under 70% of which are singletons. The input for sequencing was PBMCs, taken after 36 months of ibrutinib treatment. Every receptor here comes from a human donor with chronic lymphocytic leukemia.

CDR3 protein: CATLGGRYNNEQYF. CDR3 coding DNA: TGTGCCACACTTGGCGGGAGATATAACAACGAGCAGTACTTC. The V and J genes are TRBV10-3 and TRBJ2-7; 7 nucleotides agree with TRBD2. With 10 bases clipped from V and 5 bases from J, the junction kept 14 bases outside the gene matches. The germline V gene has CDR1 ENHRY and CDR2 SYGVKD. There are 14 residues in the CDR3.

The CDR3 DNA reads as TGTGCCAGCAGCTACGGACTAGCGGGGGGGCCAAATACGCAGTATTTT. Protein sequence: CASSYGLAGGPNTQYF. The rearrangement joins TRBV5-4 to TRBJ2-3; 15 bases line up with TRBD2. CDR1 and CDR2 from the germline V gene are SGHNT and YYREEE (reference sequence). V was pared by 3 bases and J by 7 bases, with 6 bases of the junction left unmatched. CDR3 size: 16 residues.

This clone turned up a few times. The gene calls are TRBV28 and TRBJ1-5; D is uncertain. The germline V and J ends were trimmed by 6 bases and 7 bases, with 10 bases remaining between them. In germline, CDR1 is MDHEN, CDR2 SYDVKM. The CDR3 length is 12 residues. CDR3 residues: CASSDAGQPQHF. The CDR3 DNA reads as TGTGCCAGCAGCGATGCCGGCCAGCCCCAGCATTTT.

J is TRBJ1-2 and V is TRBV5-4; a possible D gene is TRBD1 (5 bases). From germline, CDR1 is SGHNT and CDR2 YYREEE (reference sequence). Deletions cut 1 base from V and 5 bases from J, with 12 bases between. The CDR3 extends over 14 amino acids. The CDR3 here is CASSLRGPGYGYTF. The CDR3, as DNA: TGTGCCAGCAGCTTGAGGGGCCCTGGGTATGGCTACACCTTC.

The gene calls are TRBV5-1 and TRBJ2-7; 8 bases align to TRBD1. Germline V gene sequence: CDR1 SGHRS, CDR2 YFSETQ. This CDR3 has 14 residues. Unmatched junction bases numbered 9, after V lost 7 bases and J lost 3 bases. CDR3 nucleotides: TGCGCCAGCCGGGACAGGACCGAAGACTACGAGCAGTACTTC. As protein: CASRDRTEDYEQYF. Together with reference TRBV5-1 and TRBJ2-7, the CDR3 gives the full variable domain: KAGVTQTPRYLIKTRGQQVTLSCSPISGHRSVSWYQQTPGQGLQFLFEYFSETQRNKGNFPGRFSGRQFSNSRSEMNVSTLELGDSALYLCASRDRTEDYEQYFGPGTRLTVT.

This clone was observed once. The CDR3 carries no conserved terminal phenylalanine or tryptophan, so it likely arises from a read error. The DNA is left out, because the CDR3 cannot be placed on it with certainty; the CDR3 is given as TCRdb lists it. The chain has TRBV5-1 and TRBJ1-1; the tabulated D call, TRBD1, remains unverified against the DNA. Germline CDR1 reads SGHRS; CDR2 reads YFSETQ. Inclusive of both ends, the CDR3 amounts to 8 amino acids. The CDR3 region is CASSTGQI.

The rearrangement uses TRBV2 and TRBJ1-1; no reliable D call. Trimming shortened V by 1 base and J by 0 bases, and 12 bases separated the two germline ends. The CDR3 has 16 residues. CDR1 and CDR2 (germline): SNHLY, FYNNEI. The CDR3 nucleotides are TGTGCCAGCAGTGAAGTCGGACGGGCAATGAACACTGAAGCTTTCTTT. This translates into CASSEVGRAMNTEAFF.

The chain links TRBV19 to TRBJ2-7; TRBD1 agrees at 8 bases. Germline lookup yields CDR1 LNHDA and CDR2 SQIVND (reference sequence). CDR3 length equals 14 residues. V gave up 3 bases and J gave up 3 bases; unmatched junction bases: 4. CDR3 sequence (DNA): TGTGCCAGTAGTATCCTCGGACAGGGCTACGAGCAGTACTTC. Residues: CASSILGQGYEQYF. The full variable domain, with the rest looked up from reference TRBV19 and TRBJ2-7, is DGGITQSPKYLFRKEGQNVTLSCEQNLNHDAMYWYRQDPGQGLRLIYYSQIVNDFQKGDIAEGYSVSREKKESFPLTVTSAQKNPTAFYLCASSILGQGYEQYFGPGTRLTVT.

J is TRBJ2-7 and V is TRBV7-8; 7 nucleotides match TRBD1. Germline CDR1 is SGHVS and CDR2 is FQNEAQ. This CDR3 region has 15 residues. J was trimmed by 1 base and V by 2 bases; bases with no gene match: 5. CDR3 region: CASSLTLTGSYEQYF. The CDR3 nucleotides are TGTGCCAGCAGCTTAACCCTGACAGGGTCCTACGAGCAGTACTTC.

V is TRBV4-1 and J is TRBJ2-5; 9 nucleotides line up with TRBD1. The CDR3 consists of 16 residues. With 1 base clipped from V and 4 bases from J, the junction kept 7 bases outside the gene matches. Germline CDR1 is MGHRA and CDR2 is YSYEKL. CDR3 in DNA: TGCGCCAGCAGCCAAGTACACAGGGGGCTAGGAGAGACCCAGTACTTC. Protein sequence: CASSQVHRGLGETQYF.

The chain employs TRBV10-3 and TRBJ2-5; D is undetermined. CDR1 and CDR2 from the germline V gene are ENHRY and SYGVKD. Trimming removed 0 bases at V and 2 bases at J, with 7 bases between. This CDR3 has 14 amino acids. CDR3 nucleotide sequence: TGTGCCATCAGTGAGTCCTTACAGCAAGAGACCCAGTACTTC. This encodes CAISESLQQETQYF.

V and J are TRBV5-6 and TRBJ1-1; D is undetermined. This CDR3 is 14 amino acids long. The germline gives CDR1 SGHDT, CDR2 YYEEEE. Deletions cut 3 bases from V and 0 bases from J, with 9 bases between. The CDR3 DNA reads TGTGCCAGCAGCTCCTACGGGGTGAACACTGAAGCTTTCTTT. It specifies CASSSYGVNTEAFF.

The rearrangement joins TRBV6-5 to TRBJ1-5; D gene uncertain. The V end lost 0 bases, the J end lost 6 bases, and 9 bases lay between the germline ends. The CDR3 is 14 amino acids. Germline assignment: CDR1 MNHEY and CDR2 SVGAGI. DNA for the CDR3: TGTGCCAGCAGTTACTCGGAAGGGTTTCAGCCCCAGCATTTT. Translation gives CASSYSEGFQPQHF.

CDR3 amino acids: CASARTGAMNTEAFF. The CDR3 bases are TGCGCCAGCGCCCGAACAGGGGCGATGAACACTGAAGCTTTCTTT. The gene calls are TRBV5-1 and TRBJ1-1; 7 bases agree with TRBD1. Germline V gene sequence: CDR1 SGHRS, CDR2 YFSETQ. The ends lost 7 bases at V and 0 bases at J; junction bases unmatched: 9. This CDR3 contains 15 residues.

The chain has TRBV4-1 and TRBJ2-5; D gene unclear. The germline gives CDR1 MGHRA, CDR2 YSYEKL. The V and J ends lost 1 base and 4 bases respectively, with 16 bases between them. There are 16 residues in the CDR3. Written as DNA, the CDR3 is TGCGCCAGCAGCCAAGGTGATCCGCGAACCGGAGAGACCCAGTACTTC. This codes for CASSQGDPRTGETQYF.

This chain joins TRBV7-3 and TRBJ2-1; possibly TRBD1 or TRBD2 for D (6 bases each). V lost 5 bases, J lost 0 bases, and 11 bases lay in between. In germline, CDR1 is SGHTA, CDR2 FQGTGA. The length of the CDR3 is 15 residues. The CDR3 DNA reads TGTGCCAGCAGCGGCGGGACAAGCTCCTACAATGAGCAGTTCTTC. This gives the protein CASSGGTSSYNEQFF.

The chain combines TRBV9 with TRBJ2-7; the D is unclear. The germline V and J ends were trimmed by 1 base and 2 bases, with 13 bases remaining between them. Germline lookup yields CDR1 SGDLS and CDR2 YYNGEE. The CDR3 loop spans 15 amino acids. The CDR3, as DNA: TGTGCCAGCAGCGTAATAGGACGAAACCCCTACGAGCAGTACTTC. It specifies CASSVIGRNPYEQYF.

Of note for this clone: Other DNA sequences in the sample encode the same CDR3. CDR3 sequence: CSVRTGEDYGYTF. The CDR3 DNA is TGCAGCGTTCGGACAGGGGAGGACTATGGCTACACCTTC. This chain connects TRBV29-1 to TRBJ1-2; the match to TRBD1 covers 9 bases. V shed 5 bases, J shed 3 bases, and the junction held 4 bases outside the gene matches. Germline V gene sequence: CDR1 SQVTM, CDR2 ANQGSEA. CDR3 length equals 13 residues.

This rearrangement joins TRBV6-6 to TRBJ2-3; the match to TRBD2 covers 13 bases. The CDR3 length is 16 residues. Germline-derived CDR1 and CDR2 are MNHNY and SVGAGI (reference sequence). V lost 6 bases to trimming and J lost 4 bases; unmatched junction nucleotides: 7. The CDR3 DNA reads TGTGCCAGCAGCCCCGGACTAGCGGGAGTATCAGATACGCAGTATTTT. This codes for CASSPGLAGVSDTQYF.

The gene calls are TRBV9 and TRBJ2-1; D is undetermined. Germline V CDR1 and CDR2: SGDLS, YYNGEE. CDR3 length equals 14 residues. Trimming took 0 bases from V and 5 from J, leaving 9 bases between them. In DNA form, the CDR3 reads TGTGCCAGCAGCGTAGCCATACCCGACAATGAGCAGTTCTTC. Translated, it gives CASSVAIPDNEQFF.

This clone was observed a few times. The rearrangement uses TRBV4-1 and TRBJ2-4; D unclear. CDR1 is MGHRA and CDR2 is YSYEKL in the germline V gene. The CDR3 totals 15 residues. V was pared by 2 bases and J by 3 bases, with 11 bases between. The CDR3 DNA sequence: TGCGCCAGCAGCCAACTAGGGCTTGTCAAAAACATTCAGTACTTC. This encodes CASSQLGLVKNIQYF.

The table lists this clone with a count of one. This rearrangement joins TRBV5-6 to TRBJ1-2; D unresolved. There are 14 residues in the CDR3. Trimming cost V 1 base and J 3 bases, with 10 bases left between them. Germline assignment: CDR1 SGHDT and CDR2 YYEEEE. CDR3 nucleotide sequence: TGTGCCAGCAGCTTGTTCCGGAGGGACTATGGCTACACCTTC. This translates into CASSLFRRDYGYTF.